The clone carrying this TCR beta chain was recorded at least ten times. Antigen unknown. TCR beta CDR3 sequences were amplified from RNA transcripts. Initially, a first-round RT-PCR of the TCR CDR3 employed the HTBI primer set. TCRdb analysed the multiplex PCR reads with MiXCR anew, one entry per CDR3 protein. The data show fewer than 350,000 distinct CDR3 sequences, 21% seen once. These data belong to a study of T cells in Graves' hyperthyroidism and ophthalmopathy. Study results and limitations: Model output signaled ophthalmopathy a median approximately 6 months ahead of onset.

The study defined stable Graves' hyperthyroidism as no ophthalmopathy progression within 18 months. The junction had 14 bases not matched to a gene; V was cut back by 3 bases and J by 9 bases. The CDR3 covers 17 residues. Germline V gene sequence: CDR1 KGHSH, CDR2 LQKENI. Sequencing input: blood. V is TRBV18 and J is TRBJ2-1; 10 positions agree with TRBD2. The TCR sequence derives from a woman in her forties or fifties with Graves' hyperthyroidism. DNA for the CDR3: TGTGCCAGCTCACCCCGACGGGGAGCGGGAGGGATCGGTGAGCAGTTCTTC. Translated: CASSPRRGAGGIGEQFF.